This note documents a single T cell receptor beta chain sequence. Per the original methods: Scientists estimated how many nucleated cells there were by amplifying reference gene primers. Libraries were prepared by immunoSEQ multiplex PCR; TCRdb keeps only in-frame clonotypes and omits some of them. V and J calls and clone size are those listed in that table; D and trimming were worked out from the DNA. The sample has 160,000 or so clones, around 83% seen once; the top ten hold almost 10%. These data come from a study of blood T cell repertoires in COVID-19. Study information: COVID-19 samples, acute and convalescent, were from the United States, Italy and Spain.

Trimming removed 4 bases from V and 2 bases from J; junction bases left unmatched: 6. The CDR3 contains 15 residues. The germline CDR1 and CDR2 sequences are LGHDT and YNNKEL (reference sequence). The V and J genes are TRBV3-1 (or the pseudogene TRBV3-2) and TRBJ2-3; 7 positions agree with TRBD1. This sequence was found in a woman in her forties or fifties with acute or convalescent COVID-19. Sequenced: peripheral blood. CDR3: CASSLPTGTTDTQYF. The CDR3 nucleotides read TGTGCCAGCAGCCTTCCGACAGGGACCACAGATACGCAGTATTTT.